These 25 T cell receptor beta chains were sequenced from one sample in a study of OX40 agonist ivuxolimab in advanced cancers. Clones were sequenced by immunoSEQ multiplex PCR, and TCRdb holds only the in-frame ones, with some missing. The top ten clones hold around 19% of a sample with 60,000 or so clones, 94% of them seen once. The specimen comprised CD4+ or CD8+ T cells sorted from blood, sampled in a trial of the OX40 agonist ivuxolimab. The receptors stem from an adult with an advanced solid tumor such as melanoma, head and neck, liver or kidney cancer.

The chain has TRBV27 and TRBJ2-5; tentatively, D is TRBD1 (6 bases). The CDR3 totals 16 residues. The ends were cut back, 6 bases at V and 2 bases at J, with 19 bases in the middle. From germline, CDR1 is MNHEY and CDR2 SMNVEV (reference sequence). CDR3 loop: CASRRTPRQAQETQYF. CDR3 bases: TGTGCCAGCAGAAGGACCCCGAGACAGGCTCAAGAGACCCAGTACTTC.

The J gene is TRBJ1-5, the V gene TRBV6-1; D is undetermined. Looked up from germline, CDR1 is MNHNS and CDR2 is SASEGT. The germline V and J ends were trimmed by 4 bases and 7 bases, with 2 bases remaining between them. CDR3 size: 10 residues. CDR3 sequence (DNA): TGTGCCAGCAGTGTCCAGCCCCAGCATTTT. It is translated as CASSVQPQHF.

Concerning this clone: A much larger clone lies a single base off, so this may be a read error. The same CDR3 is also encoded by other DNA sequences in this sample. The CDR3 here is CAISESRTGSTGELFF. The CDR3 nucleotides read TGTGCCATCAGTGAGTCTCGGACAGGGAGCACTGGGGAGCTGTTTTTT. The chain links TRBV10-3 to TRBJ2-2; 8 bases map to TRBD1. The CDR3 sequence is 16 residues long. With 0 bases clipped from V and 8 bases from J, the junction kept 8 bases outside the gene matches. Germline CDR1 and CDR2: ENHRY and SYGVKD.

This clone was seen only a few times. The chain uses TRBV7-2 and TRBJ2-7; 7 bases line up with TRBD2. Per germline, CDR1 SGHTA and CDR2 FQGNSA. The ends lost 1 base at V and 6 bases at J; junction bases unmatched: 6. The CDR3 is 14 amino acids. The CDR3 reads CASSLGGSAAEQYF. In DNA, the CDR3 is TGTGCCAGCAGCTTAGGCGGGAGTGCCGCCGAGCAGTACTTC. The whole variable domain, remainder taken from reference TRBV7-2 and TRBJ2-7, is GAGVSQSPSNKVTEKGKDVELRCDPISGHTALYWYRQSLGQGLEFLIYFQGNSAPDKSGLPSDRFSAERTGGSVSTLTIQRTQQEDSAVYLCASSLGGSAAEQYFGPGTRLTVT.

This clone is a singleton in its sample. J is TRBJ2-1 and V is TRBV7-3; TRBD2 aligns across 8 bases. Per the germline V gene, CDR1 is SGHTA and CDR2 is FQGTGA. The CDR3 runs to 18 residues. Germline trimming cut 3 bases from V and 5 bases from J; bases unmatched to any gene: 15. Written as DNA, the CDR3 is TGTGCCAGCAGCTTTGAGCCGGCGGGAGGCTCCGCAGACAATGAGCAGTTCTTC. Amino acid sequence: CASSFEPAGGSADNEQFF.

The chain uses TRBV10-3 and TRBJ2-7; TRBD2 might be the D (6 bases). The length of the CDR3 is 13 residues. The V gene's germline CDR1 is ENHRY and CDR2 SYGVKD. The V end was cut by 4 bases, the J end by 3 bases, with 10 bases between. CDR3 region: CAISVEEGYEQYF. Here the CDR3 DNA reads TGTGCCATCAGTGTGGAGGAGGGCTACGAGCAGTACTTC.

The rearrangement links TRBV9 to TRBJ2-7; 8 bases align to TRBD2. The CDR3 runs to 15 residues. Germline assignment: CDR1 SGDLS and CDR2 YYNGEE. J was trimmed by 1 base and V by 0 bases; bases with no gene match: 3. The CDR3 sequence is CASSVASGLSYEQYF. CDR3 sequence (DNA): TGTGCCAGCAGCGTAGCTAGCGGGCTATCCTACGAGCAGTACTTC.

The CDR3: CASSTGTVYEQYF. CDR3 nucleotides: TGTGCCAGCAGCACCGGGACTGTCTACGAGCAGTACTTC. The chain recombines TRBV5-4 with TRBJ2-7; TRBD2 is a possible D gene (6 bases). Germline values: CDR1 SGHNT, CDR2 YYREEE (reference sequence). Trimming removed 4 bases at V and 3 bases at J, with 11 bases between. This CDR3 is 13 amino acids long.

The chain has TRBV4-3 and TRBJ1-2, with TRBD1 matching over 9 bases. V was pared by 4 bases and J by 3 bases, with 6 bases of the junction left unmatched. This CDR3 has 15 residues. Per the germline V gene, CDR1 is LGHNA and CDR2 is YSLEER. The chain's CDR3 is CASSRLGQGDYGYTF. CDR3 DNA: TGCGCCAGCAGCCGCTTGGGACAGGGCGACTATGGCTACACCTTC.

This clone showed up just once. CDR3 coding DNA: TGTGCCAGCAGCTTGGTACGGGGTAGCGGGAGGGCGGGCGATACGCAGTATTTT. It translates to CASSLVRGSGRAGDTQYF. The J gene is TRBJ2-3, the V gene TRBV5-4; 11 positions match TRBD2. Germline CDR1 and CDR2: SGHNT and YYREEE (reference sequence). Trimming at V came to 0 bases and at J to 6 bases, leaving 12 bases not matched to a gene. This CDR3 spans 18 amino acids.

The CDR3 DNA reads TGTGCCAGCAGCTATATGGGACAGGGGCTCTATGGCTACACCTTC. Amino acids: CASSYMGQGLYGYTF. The chain links TRBV5-8 to TRBJ1-2; TRBD1 agrees at 10 bases. Germline V gene sequence: CDR1 SGHTS, CDR2 YDEGEE. V lost 3 bases, J lost 4 bases, and 6 bases stayed unmatched. The CDR3 runs 15 residues.

J is TRBJ2-5 and V is TRBV13; D is ambiguous. Trimming stripped 5 bases from V and 5 bases from J, with 9 bases between. CDR1 and CDR2 from the germline V gene are PRHDT and FYEKMQ (reference sequence). The CDR3 totals 12 residues. The CDR3 is CASSPHRETQYF. The CDR3 DNA reads TGTGCCAGCAGCCCCCACCGGGAGACCCAGTACTTC.

The chain couples TRBV6-1 to TRBJ1-4, with 7 bases identical to TRBD1. Germline loops: CDR1 MNHNS, CDR2 SASEGT. The ends lost 3 bases at V and 5 bases at J; junction bases unmatched: 3. This CDR3 is 14 amino acids long. This CDR3 is CASSEMGQNEKLFF. The CDR3 bases are TGTGCCAGCAGTGAGATGGGACAGAATGAAAAACTGTTTTTT.

The rearrangement links TRBV20-1 to TRBJ2-7; no reliable D call. Germline V gives CDR1 DFQATT, CDR2 SNEGSKA (reference sequence). The CDR3 extends over 10 amino acids. V shed 0 bases and J shed 11 bases, with 8 bases lying between them. The DNA for the CDR3 is TGCAGTGCTAGAGATGGGTTGGAGTACTTC. As protein: CSARDGLEYF.

The chain is built from TRBV2 and TRBJ2-4, with D possibly TRBD2 on 6 matching bases. V lost 4 bases to trimming and J lost 9 bases, with 28 bases between them. The germline V gene encodes CDR1 SNHLY and CDR2 FYNNEI. The CDR3 length is 18 residues. CDR3 protein: CASSASFSDPVAASIQYF. CDR3 DNA: TGTGCCAGCAGTGCATCGTTTTCCGACCCCGTAGCGGCAAGCATTCAGTACTTC.

This clone was picked up one time. The V call is TRBV5-4, the J call TRBJ2-7, with TRBD1 as a possible D gene (6 bases). The CDR3 covers 14 residues. Trimming took 1 base from V and 5 from J, leaving 13 bases between them. CDR1 SGHNT and CDR2 YYREEE come from the germline V gene (reference sequence). CDR3 residues: CASSLRQGIHEQYF. In DNA, the CDR3 is TGTGCCAGCAGCTTGCGGCAGGGGATACACGAGCAGTACTTC.

The table lists this clone with a few counts. The V and J genes are TRBV7-9 and TRBJ2-4, with D hard to call. Trimming took 4 bases from V and 0 from J, leaving 10 bases between them. Looked up from germline, CDR1 is SEHNR and CDR2 is FQNEAQ (reference sequence). The CDR3 has 15 amino acids. CDR3 protein: CASSSDNLAKNIQYF. CDR3 nucleotide sequence: TGTGCCAGCAGCTCCGACAACCTAGCCAAAAACATTCAGTACTTC.

This clone was seen more than once but under ten times. The chain joins TRBV5-6 to TRBJ1-1, with D maybe TRBD1 (5 bases). The CDR3 length is 13 residues. Germline V gene sequence: CDR1 SGHDT, CDR2 YYEEEE. The CDR3 DNA follows: TGTGCTACAAGGAGCGGGGCGGAAACTGAAGCTTTCTTT. It specifies CATRSGAETEAFF. The variable domain in full, completed from reference TRBV5-6 and TRBJ1-1, reads DAGVTQSPTHLIKTRGQQVTLRCSPKSGHDTVSWYQQALGQGPQFIFQYYEEEERQRGNFPDRFSGHQFPNYSSELNVNALLLGDSALYLCATRSGAETEAFFGQGTRLTVV.

The chain links TRBV11-1 to TRBJ2-7; D uncertain. The CDR3 has 11 residues. The V gene's germline CDR1 is SGHAT and CDR2 FQDESV (reference sequence). V lost 8 bases, J lost 1 base, and 6 bases lay in between. The DNA for the CDR3 is TGTGCCAGCGGAGCTTCCTACGAGCAGTACTTC. Translation: CASGASYEQYF.

This sequence joins TRBV10-2 and TRBJ1-3, with unresolved D. The ends were cut back, 5 bases at V and 2 bases at J, with 10 bases in the middle. The CDR3 contains 14 residues. Germline CDR1 reads WSHSY; CDR2 reads SAAADI. DNA of the CDR3: TGCGCCAGCAGTTGGGGAGCTACTGGAAACACCATATATTTT. It is translated as CASSWGATGNTIYF.

In DNA form, the CDR3 reads TGTGCCACCACTCGGGAGGAGGGAAGCTACGAGCAGTACTTC. Its protein product is CATTREEGSYEQYF. V usage is TRBV6-6 and J usage is TRBJ2-7, with 7 positions matching TRBD2. Germline CDR1 and CDR2: MNHNY and SVGAGI (reference sequence). The CDR3 loop spans 14 amino acids. Trimming took 10 bases from V and 3 from J; bases not matched to a gene: 12.

J is TRBJ1-4 and V is TRBV18; no clear D. The CDR3 sequence is 13 residues long. CDR1 is KGHSH and CDR2 is LQKENI in the germline V gene. Trimming took off 5 bases at V and 4 bases at J, with 8 bases between the two ends. CDR3 in DNA: TGTGCCAGCTCAGGTAGCAGTAATGAAAAACTGTTTTTT. This encodes CASSGSSNEKLFF.

The gene calls are TRBV5-4 and TRBJ1-2, with 7 bases matching TRBD1. V gave up 3 bases and J gave up 2 bases; unmatched junction bases: 13. CDR3 length equals 17 residues. In germline, CDR1 is SGHNT, CDR2 YYREEE (reference sequence). CDR3 in amino acids: CASSSHYRQGPNYGYTF. Written as DNA, the CDR3 is TGTGCCAGCAGCTCGCACTATCGACAGGGTCCCAACTATGGCTACACCTTC. The entire variable domain, with the rest obtained from reference TRBV5-4 and TRBJ1-2, is as follows: ETGVTQSPTHLIKTRGQQVTLRCSSQSGHNTVSWYQQALGQGPQFIFQYYREEENGRGNFPPRFSGLQFPNYSSELNVNALELDDSALYLCASSSHYRQGPNYGYTFGSGTRLTVV.

The chain is built from TRBV4-3 and TRBJ2-1; D not resolved. Deletions cut 0 bases from V and 13 bases from J, with 10 bases between. CDR3 length equals 12 residues. The germline CDR1 and CDR2 sequences are LGHNA and YSLEER. CDR3 region: CASSQDRLQQFF. CDR3 nucleotide sequence: TGCGCCAGCAGCCAAGATCGACTCCAACAGTTCTTC.

The J gene is TRBJ1-3, the V gene TRBV6-6, with no clear D. The CDR3 sequence is 13 residues long. V shed 10 bases and J shed 0 bases, with 10 bases lying between them. The germline V gene has CDR1 MNHNY and CDR2 SVGAGI (reference sequence). CDR3 nucleotide sequence: TGTGCCATCCTCCGGGACTCTGGAAACACCATATATTTT. It encodes CAILRDSGNTIYF.